What follows are 10 T cell receptor beta chains derived from one specimen sequenced in a study of shared clonotypes between healthy human individuals (dated by TCRdb to the early 2020s). The library was made by the immunoSEQ multiplex PCR assay. In its TCRdb copy, this immuneACCESS table keeps in-frame sequences only and misses some clones. Where compared with another copy, unresolved V genes explain less than half of these, and the others have no known cause. Within this sample are 1,400,000 or so clones, with roughly 98.5% of them counted one time only. The ten largest clonotypes hold 0.36% of the sample. The sequencing sample was made of naive CD4+ T cells sorted from blood. This specimen's cell subset or site label, per the study, means: CD45RA+ positively selected. The receptors originated from a man aged 30 to 39 in good health.

The chain combines TRBV9 with TRBJ2-2; D uncertain. The germline V gene has CDR1 SGDLS and CDR2 YYNGEE. V was clipped by 4 bases and J by 6 bases, with 13 bases between them. There are 14 residues in the CDR3. CDR3 protein: CASSPSDIAGELFF. CDR3 bases: TGTGCCAGCAGCCCCTCGGATATCGCCGGGGAGCTGTTTTTT.

This clone was found once. The chain couples TRBV30 to TRBJ2-7; perhaps TRBD1 as D (6 bases). Trimming removed 4 bases from V and 2 bases from J, with 12 bases in between. The germline V gene has CDR1 GTSNPN and CDR2 SVGIG (reference sequence). The CDR3 is made up of 13 amino acids. The CDR3 nucleotides are TGTGCCTGGACCCGGGACATAACCTACGAGCAGTACTTC. It translates to CAWTRDITYEQYF.

The rearrangement joins TRBV10-3 to TRBJ2-7; D is possibly TRBD1 (5 bases). This CDR3 has 13 residues. CDR1 ENHRY and CDR2 SYGVKD come from the germline V gene. V lost 5 bases, J lost 3 bases, and 11 bases lay in between. CDR3 region: CAISLQTDYEQYF. CDR3 bases: TGTGCCATCAGTCTTCAGACAGACTACGAGCAGTACTTC.

The chain joins TRBV7-3 to TRBJ2-1, with 11 bases lining up with TRBD2. The CDR3 extends over 14 amino acids. Trimming removed 5 bases from V and 7 bases from J; junction bases left unmatched: 4. Germline V gene sequence: CDR1 SGHTA, CDR2 FQGTGA. CDR3 nucleotides: TGTGCCAGCAGCACTAGCGGGAGAATGAATGAGCAGTTCTTC. Encoded protein: CASSTSGRMNEQFF.

This chain links TRBV5-1 with TRBJ2-1, with 10 bases lining up with TRBD2. Germline loops: CDR1 SGHRS, CDR2 YFSETQ. The ends lost 4 bases at V and 5 bases at J; junction bases unmatched: 6. The length of the CDR3 is 15 residues. CDR3 DNA sequence: TGCGCCAGCAGCGCCGGACTAGCGGCGAACAATGAGCAGTTCTTC. It translates to CASSAGLAANNEQFF. Based on the CDR3 plus reference TRBV5-1 and TRBJ2-1, the full variable domain is KAGVTQTPRYLIKTRGQQVTLSCSPISGHRSVSWYQQTPGQGLQFLFEYFSETQRNKGNFPGRFSGRQFSNSRSEMNVSTLELGDSALYLCASSAGLAANNEQFFGPGTRLTVL.

The rearrangement links TRBV5-6 to TRBJ1-1, with a possible D match to TRBD1 (5 bases). Germline assignment: CDR1 SGHDT and CDR2 YYEEEE. The CDR3 sequence is 14 residues long. The V gene lost 0 bases and the J gene lost 0 bases, with 6 bases spanning the gap. In DNA form, the CDR3 reads TGTGCCAGCAGCTTGGGACAGATGAACACTGAAGCTTTCTTT. This translates into CASSLGQMNTEAFF.

This clone was observed a single time. V and J are TRBV6-6 and TRBJ2-3, with D maybe TRBD1 (5 bases). CDR3 length equals 14 residues. In germline, CDR1 is MNHNY, CDR2 SVGAGI (reference sequence). Trimming took 2 bases from V and 1 from J, leaving 7 bases between them. Here the CDR3 reads CASSYPRGTDTQYF. DNA for the CDR3: TGTGCCAGCAGTTACCCCAGGGGCACAGATACGCAGTATTTT.

V usage is TRBV7-2 and J usage is TRBJ1-4, with D hard to call. The CDR3 spans 14 residues. Germline assignment: CDR1 SGHTA and CDR2 FQGNSA. The V end was cut by 5 bases, the J end by 0 bases, with 7 bases between. The CDR3 DNA sequence: TGTGCCAGCAGCCTGAGGGCAACTAATGAAAAACTGTTTTTT. This codes for CASSLRATNEKLFF. The full variable domain, completed using reference TRBV7-2 and TRBJ1-4, is GAGVSQSPSNKVTEKGKDVELRCDPISGHTALYWYRQSLGQGLEFLIYFQGNSAPDKSGLPSDRFSAERTGGSVSTLTIQRTQQEDSAVYLCASSLRATNEKLFFGSGTQLSVL.

The V and J genes are TRBV2 and TRBJ2-5; 9 bases agree with TRBD1. V dropped 5 bases and J dropped 4; count of bases not matched to a gene: 8. CDR1 SNHLY and CDR2 FYNNEI come from the germline V gene. There are 15 residues in the CDR3. The CDR3 coding sequence is TGTGCCAGCAGTCGGGACAGGGAGTTTCGAGAGACCCAGTACTTC. Translated, it gives CASSRDREFRETQYF. Full variable domain (outside the CDR3, taken from reference TRBV2 and TRBJ2-5): EPEVTQTPSHQVTQMGQEVILRCVPISNHLYFYWYRQILGQKVEFLVSFYNNEISEKSEIFDDQFSVERPDGSNFTLKIRSTKLEDSAMYFCASSRDREFRETQYFGPGTRLLVL.

The rearrangement uses TRBV30 and TRBJ1-5; TRBD1 matches at 7 bases. This CDR3 has 12 residues. After removal of 2 bases from V and 10 bases from J, the junction contained 5 bases not matched to a gene. CDR1 GTSNPN and CDR2 SVGIG come from the germline V gene (reference sequence). CDR3 sequence reads: CAWSRGQRPQHF. The CDR3 bases are TGTGCCTGGAGTAGGGGGCAGCGCCCCCAGCATTTT.